This T cell receptor beta chain was captured in a study of blood T cells in healthy people across ages. Together with a sample-barcoded 5' primer, a J-beta primer mix was included in a second PCR lasting about 6 to 11 cycles. TCRdb reprocessed the 5' RACE reads with MiXCR, giving one entry per CDR3 protein. The sample holds over 600,000 distinct CDR3 sequences, approximately 40% seen once. Of note for this clonotype: Its antigen remains unknown.

Regarding the study as a whole: Researchers judged that diversity estimates from one million T cells fell short of true values.

Material: blood. This TCR derives from a man at least 80 years old in good health.

CDR3 in DNA: TGTGCCAGCAGACCTAAACGACAGGGGGACACTGAAGCTTTCTTT. Translated: CASRPKRQGDTEAFF. The chain is built from TRBV7-9 and TRBJ1-1, with 9 bases fitting TRBD1. The V and J ends lost 6 bases and 3 bases, in that order; junction bases with no gene match: 8. Per germline, CDR1 SEHNR and CDR2 FQNEAQ (reference sequence). The CDR3 extends over 15 amino acids.